The sample holds one count of the clone carrying this T cell receptor beta chain. Antigen unknown. This sample was included in a study of regulatory dendritic cells for organ transplantation. General study findings and limits: Considerable individual heterogeneity was seen in alloreactive memory CD8+ T cells. Memory CD8+ T cells were the most oligoclonal; naive cells were highly diverse. Regulatory dendritic cells appeared to expand memory CD8+ clones less than mature ones.

Memory T cells were CD45RO+, naive were CD45RA+, sorted by FACS. The length of the CDR3 is 15 residues. V shed 0 bases and J shed 0 bases, with 8 bases lying between them. Germline CDR1 SGHTA, CDR2 FQGNSA. The repertoire was sequenced with immunoSEQ multiplex PCR; TCRdb's copy has only in-frame clones and lacks some. The table has about 28,000 clones, approximately 82% seen once. The sample was naive CD4+ T cells from blood. Documented subset: CD45RA+ naive T cells. The chain carries TRBV7-2 and TRBJ1-2; no reliable D call. The sequence came from a human donor in good health. The CDR3 loop is CASSLALSANYGYTF. CDR3 nucleotides: TGTGCCAGCAGCTTAGCGCTCTCAGCTAACTATGGCTACACCTTC.